This T cell receptor (beta chain) was found in a study of CD8+ T cells in alopecia areata. Study findings and constraints: Normal scalp showed lower clonality than lesional scalp, especially alopecia totalis/universalis.

Sequencing relied on a cDNA template that was reverse transcribed from extracted RNA. Here immunoSEQ multiplex PCR was the method, and the copy in TCRdb shows in-frame clones only, minus some. The sample lists some 200,000 clones; 45% to 70% were seen once. The ends lost 5 bases at V and 1 base at J; junction bases unmatched: 2. The CDR3 contains 13 residues. In germline, CDR1 is SEHNR, CDR2 FQNEAQ (reference sequence). This clone was observed at least ten times. What it recognizes is unknown. The sample taken for sequencing was CD8+ T cells sorted from blood. This chain uses TRBV7-9 with TRBJ2-7; 7 nucleotides align to TRBD1. The receptor comes from a human donor in good health. The CDR3 sequence: CASSGQVSYEQYF. The CDR3 DNA is TGTGCCAGCAGCGGACAGGTGTCCTACGAGCAGTACTTC. The whole variable domain, remainder taken from reference TRBV7-9 and TRBJ2-7, is DTGVSQNPRHKITKRGQNVTFRCDPISEHNRLYWYRQTLGQGPEFLTYFQNEAQLEKSRLLSDRFSAERPKGSFSTLEIQRTEQGDSAMYLCASSGQVSYEQYFGPGTRLTVT.